These 18 T cell receptor beta chains were all obtained from the same sample, sequenced in a study of OX40 agonist ivuxolimab in advanced cancers. TCRdb's copy holds only in-frame clones and misses some; the assay was immunoSEQ multiplex PCR. In the table there are around 16,000 clones, about 77% of which are singletons. Sequenced here: CD4+ or CD8+ T cells sorted from blood, sampled in a trial of the OX40 agonist ivuxolimab. The receptors stem from an adult with an advanced solid tumor such as melanoma, head and neck, liver or kidney cancer.

This clone was counted once. The rearrangement links TRBV10-1 to TRBJ2-3; no clear D. Trimming stripped 2 bases from V and 0 bases from J, with 6 bases between. Looked up from germline, CDR1 is WNHNN and CDR2 is SYGVQD (reference sequence). The CDR3 contains 14 residues. CDR3 amino acids: CASSEEISTDTQYF. In nucleotides, the CDR3 is TGCGCCAGCAGTGAGGAAATTAGCACAGATACGCAGTATTTT.

The V gene is TRBV5-5, the J gene TRBJ1-1; unclear D gene. Germline CDR1 SGHKS, CDR2 YYEKEE (reference sequence). This CDR3 is 13 amino acids long. With 0 bases removed from V and 5 bases from J, the gap between germline ends came to 8 bases. The DNA for the CDR3 is TGTGCCAGCAGCTTGGACAGATGGACTGAAGCTTTCTTT. Translating gives CASSLDRWTEAFF.

This chain joins TRBV27 and TRBJ2-7; 7 bases fit TRBD2. The germline gives CDR1 MNHEY, CDR2 SMNVEV (reference sequence). This CDR3 region has 14 residues. V lost 2 bases, J lost 2 bases, and 3 bases stayed unmatched. This CDR3 is CASSLSGTAYEQYF. CDR3 coding DNA: TGTGCCAGCAGTTTAAGCGGGACGGCCTACGAGCAGTACTTC.

The V and J genes are TRBV19 and TRBJ2-1, with D tentatively TRBD1 or TRBD2 (5 bases each). The germline V and J ends were trimmed by 2 bases and 6 bases, with 14 bases remaining between them. CDR1 and CDR2 from the germline V gene are LNHDA and SQIVND (reference sequence). The CDR3 extends over 15 amino acids. In DNA form, the CDR3 reads TGTGCCAGTAGTATAAGTGGGGGAATCGGCAATGAGCAGTTCTTC. Translation: CASSISGGIGNEQFF. The full variable domain, with the rest looked up from reference TRBV19 and TRBJ2-1, is DGGITQSPKYLFRKEGQNVTLSCEQNLNHDAMYWYRQDPGQGLRLIYYSQIVNDFQKGDIAEGYSVSREKKESFPLTVTSAQKNPTAFYLCASSISGGIGNEQFFGPGTRLTVL.

This chain links TRBV28 with TRBJ2-7; the match to TRBD2 covers 7 bases. Germline lookup yields CDR1 MDHEN and CDR2 SYDVKM. The V segment lost 7 bases and the J segment 6 bases; nucleotides outside the gene matches: 9. This CDR3 comprises 13 residues. CDR3 loop: CASNGLDGLEQYF. The CDR3 DNA reads as TGTGCCAGCAACGGACTAGATGGGCTCGAGCAGTACTTC.

This chain uses TRBV27 with TRBJ1-6; possible D gene TRBD1, 5 bases. Germline V gene lookup returns CDR1 MNHEY and CDR2 SMNVEV (reference sequence). The CDR3 length is 14 residues. Trimming pared 5 bases from V and 8 bases from J, leaving 13 bases between. This CDR3 reads CASSPGGSYSPLHF. The CDR3 nucleotides read TGTGCCAGCAGTCCCGGGGGGTCGTATTCACCCCTCCACTTT.

V usage is TRBV7-9 and J usage is TRBJ2-7; D could derive from TRBD1 or TRBD2 (5 bases each). This CDR3 comprises 16 residues. Trimming shortened V by 4 bases and J by 12 bases, and 28 bases separated the two germline ends. The germline V gene has CDR1 SEHNR and CDR2 FQNEAQ (reference sequence). The CDR3 coding sequence is TGTGCCAGCAGCTCCACCTCCGGGACGGACCCTACGAGTTGGTACTTC. This sequence encodes CASSSTSGTDPTSWYF. The full variable domain, with the rest looked up from reference TRBV7-9 and TRBJ2-7, is DTGVSQNPRHKITKRGQNVTFRCDPISEHNRLYWYRQTLGQGPEFLTYFQNEAQLEKSRLLSDRFSAERPKGSFSTLEIQRTEQGDSAMYLCASSSTSGTDPTSWYFGPGTRLTVT.

By share, this clone ranks as medium-sized. V is TRBV4-3 and J is TRBJ2-7; D is ambiguous. The length of the CDR3 is 12 residues. V gave up 0 bases and J gave up 6 bases, with 6 bases separating them. Germline V CDR1 and CDR2: LGHNA, YSLEER. CDR3 DNA: TGCGCCAGCAGCCAAGATTTGGGCGAGCAGTACTTC. It codes for CASSQDLGEQYF.

The V call is TRBV5-6, the J call TRBJ1-1; D remains ambiguous. The CDR3 sequence is 15 residues long. The V and J ends lost 4 bases and 11 bases respectively, with 24 bases between them. Germline V gene sequence: CDR1 SGHDT, CDR2 YYEEEE. CDR3: CASSPSGLPSRAAFF. CDR3 sequence (DNA): TGTGCCAGCAGCCCCTCGGGCTTACCGAGTCGGGCGGCTTTCTTT.

The chain recombines TRBV2 with TRBJ2-5; D ambiguous. Germline lookup yields CDR1 SNHLY and CDR2 FYNNEI. The CDR3 contains 12 residues. Trimming took 7 bases from V and 2 from J, leaving 8 bases between them. The CDR3 DNA sequence: TGTGCCAGCATAGGTTGGCAAGAGACCCAGTACTTC. Residues: CASIGWQETQYF.

This clone was picked up a small number of times. V and J are TRBV28 and TRBJ2-1, with TRBD2 matching 7 bases. Germline V gene lookup returns CDR1 MDHEN and CDR2 SYDVKM. This CDR3 has 18 amino acids. After removal of 6 bases from V and 2 bases from J, the junction contained 16 bases not matched to a gene. In DNA form, the CDR3 reads TGTGCCAGCAGCCCCAGTGCCTCCACTAGCGCGACCTACAATGAGCAGTTCTTC. Its translation: CASSPSASTSATYNEQFF.

The rearrangement uses TRBV11-2 and TRBJ1-4; possible D gene TRBD1, 5 bases. The CDR3 is 15 amino acids. Trimming cost V 2 bases and J 6 bases, with 13 bases left between them. The germline gives CDR1 SGHAT, CDR2 FQNNGV. The CDR3 sequence: CASSLWPVRDEKLFF. In nucleotides, the CDR3 is TGTGCCAGCAGCTTATGGCCCGTCAGGGATGAAAAACTGTTTTTT.

A single count supports this clone. This rearrangement joins TRBV5-7 to TRBJ1-2; D possibly corresponds to TRBD1 (6 bases). TRBV5-7 is flagged as an ORF with uncertain function. The CDR3 totals 16 residues. The germline V and J ends were trimmed by 4 bases and 3 bases, with 19 bases remaining between them. In nucleotides, the CDR3 is TGTGCCAGCAGCATGGAGACAGGTCCTTTTGACTATGGCTACACCTTC. This encodes CASSMETGPFDYGYTF.

V usage is TRBV4-1 and J usage is TRBJ2-2; 11 bases agree with TRBD2. Germline V gene data show CDR1 as MGHRA and CDR2 as YSYEKL. V lost 3 bases and J lost 4; bases outside the gene matches: 7. This CDR3 has 17 amino acids. The CDR3 sequence is CASSHLLAGDATGELFF. The DNA of the CDR3 is TGCGCCAGCAGCCACCTACTAGCGGGAGATGCCACCGGGGAGCTGTTTTTT.

J is TRBJ1-2 and V is TRBV20-1; D gene unclear. Per the germline V gene, CDR1 is DFQATT and CDR2 is SNEGSKA (reference sequence). Trimming removed 6 bases from V and 6 bases from J, with 8 bases in between. The CDR3 is 10 residues long. The CDR3 DNA reads TGCAGTGCCACCGACAATGGCTACACCTTC. Its protein product is CSATDNGYTF.

The chain couples TRBV25-1 to TRBJ2-5; D perhaps matches TRBD1 (6 bases). Germline V lookup: CDR1 MGHDK, CDR2 SYGVNS. V was cut by 5 bases and J by 3 bases, with 13 bases left in between. The CDR3 runs to 14 residues. The CDR3 loop reads CASSSGGGEETQYF. CDR3 DNA sequence: TGTGCCAGCAGTTCTGGGGGCGGAGAAGAGACCCAGTACTTC.

This clone has only one observation. The chain has TRBV7-8 and TRBJ1-1; 7 nucleotides align to TRBD1. Germline CDR1 is SGHVS and CDR2 is FQNEAQ. The CDR3 runs 14 residues. V gave up 6 bases and J gave up 5 bases; unmatched junction bases: 9. This CDR3 is CASSPTGAGTEAFF. The DNA of the CDR3 is TGTGCCAGCAGTCCTACAGGGGCAGGTACTGAAGCTTTCTTT. The full variable domain, completed using reference TRBV7-8 and TRBJ1-1, is GAGVSQSPRYKVAKRGQDVALRCDPISGHVSLFWYQQALGQGPEFLTYFQNEAQLDKSGLPSDRFFAERPEGSVSTLKIQRTQQEDSAVYLCASSPTGAGTEAFFGQGTRLTVV.

The rearrangement joins TRBV9 to TRBJ2-3; 10 positions agree with TRBD2. V gave up 3 bases and J gave up 3 bases; unmatched junction bases: 19. The germline gives CDR1 SGDLS, CDR2 YYNGEE. The CDR3 runs to 20 residues. DNA for the CDR3: TGTGCCAGCAGCGACATAGGGCCGAGGGCTAGCGGGAGTTCGACAGATACGCAGTATTTT. The encoded protein is CASSDIGPRASGSSTDTQYF.